This T cell receptor (beta chain) was recorded in a study of T-cell reconstitution after alpha-beta-depleted transplantation in children. Unique molecular identifiers were used to barcode this TCRbeta library. TCRdb reanalysed the PCR reads using MiXCR and keeps one entry per CDR3 protein. Among fewer than 450,000 distinct CDR3 sequences listed, under 20% were seen once. About this clonotype: This could be a read error, since a much larger clone is one nucleotide away.

CDR3 size: 13 residues. Between the trimmed V and J ends, which lost 1 base and 3 bases, there was a span of 4 bases. Germline assignment: CDR1 SGHVS and CDR2 FNYEAQ. The receptor was derived from a male patient aged 2-9 years who had a stem cell transplant for acute lymphoblastic leukemia, so the T cells may come from the graft donor. The sample in question was PBMCs, mostly from graft donor cells, obtained 360 days after TCRalphabeta/CD19-depleted stem cell transplant. The gene calls are TRBV7-6 and TRBJ1-3; D unclear. The CDR3 reads CASSLGRGNTIYF. As DNA, the CDR3 is TGTGCCAGCAGCTTAGGACGTGGAAACACCATATATTTT.